The entry below gives a single TCR beta chain sequence along with its context. The clone's antigen remains unknown. No qualities accompany the bases; no much larger clone lies one base away. Collaborating institutions collected whole blood in K2EDTA tubes following their own protocols. For TCRbeta analysis, collaborators shipped samples in one of three forms: frozen whole blood, isolated PBMCs, or DNA extracted from either of those sample types. CDR1 SGHDT and CDR2 YYEEEE are derived from the germline V gene. After removal of 5 bases from V and 0 bases from J, the junction retains 13 bases not matched to a gene. The CDR3 runs 17 amino acids, cysteine and phenylalanine included. The DNA shown is the 51-base CDR3, in frame from base 1. TCRbeta CDR3 regions were amplified from genomic DNA by means of the immunoSEQ Assay, a bias-controlled multiplex PCR. Under the source paper's analysis protocol: The number of nucleated cells in each sample was estimated from the amplification of reference gene primers within the assay. Sequence reads were collapsed and filtered to measure the absolute abundance of every unique TCRbeta CDR3 rearrangement. For each sample, productive Simpson clonality was calculated as the square root of Simpson's diversity index across productive rearrangements. TCRdb retrieved this table from immuneACCESS and kept in-frame rearrangements only. Not all clones are present; in checked studies, unresolved V genes account for under half, and no reason is known for the remainder. V, J and clone size reflect that table, while D and trimming were determined from the DNA. The sample profile shows 120,000 to 150,000 clones; around 80% of them were found once. Roughly 15% of the sample belongs to the ten largest clones.

The data were taken from a study of blood T cell repertoires in COVID-19 (TCRdb year 2020). Some background on the complete study: The collaborator samples originated in the United States, Italy and Spain and spanned the acute and convalescent phases of COVID-19. The material from the prospective study consisted of cDNA or gDNA derived from T cells, B-cell-depleted T cells, or PBMCs. Subjects who had been exposed to COVID-19, were actively infected with it, or had recovered from it provided the deeply sampled blood TCRbeta repertoires that made up the dataset. A freely available public database, intended as a resource for researchers studying the immune response to SARS-CoV-2, is where the repertoires were released. The samples were drawn from the first 160 participants of the ongoing ImmuneRACE study and from 1,200 or so subjects provided by 6 global collaborators. The sample metadata nearly always contained a de-identified subject ID, COVID-19 status, age in years and sex. Where HLA class I and class II types were available, the types were taken from metadata supplied by the sample provider, not from assay-based typing. Overall results and qualifications from the work: How much clinical and demographic metadata was included differed by source and by participant, and the metadata was provided uncurated.

The chain links TRBV5-6 with TRBJ1-1, with 7 bases in between that match TRBD1. This TCR derives from a human donor with acute or convalescent COVID-19. The donor label of this sample is uncertain. Source material: peripheral blood. The CDR3 loop reads CASRGALDRILNTEAFF. The nucleotide sequence is given as TGTGCCAGCAGAGGAGCCTTGGACAGGATCTTGAACACTGAAGCTTTCTTT. Here the CDR3 is joined to the reference TRBV5-6 and TRBJ1-1 genes, and the full variable domain is: DAGVTQSPTHLIKTRGQQVTLRCSPKSGHDTVSWYQQALGQGPQFIFQYYEEEERQRGNFPDRFSGHQFPNYSSELNVNALLLGDSALYLCASRGALDRILNTEAFFGQGTRLTVV.